One and the same sample provided the 9 T cell receptor beta chains below, sequenced in a study of CD8+CD57+ T cells in acquired aplastic anemia. Only patients with CD8+CD57+ cell expansion on flow cytometry were chosen for sequencing. Profiling of TCR beta VDJ combinations and CDR3 sequences used genomic DNA as template. Each CDR3 protein gets one entry after TCRdb re-called the reads with MiXCR. The table has about 180,000 distinct CDR3 sequences, about three fifths seen once. The sample was sorted CD4+, CD8+, or CD8+CD57+ T cells (not recorded which) from PBMCs. These receptors all stem from a human donor with aplastic anemia.

DNA for the CDR3: TGCAGTGCTCCGCACTGGTACGAGCAGTACTTC. This codes for CSAPHWYEQYF. V is TRBV20-1 and J is TRBJ2-7, with no clear D. The CDR3 is 11 residues long. Trimming cost V 5 bases and J 4 bases, with 9 bases left between them. Germline CDR1 reads DFQATT; CDR2 reads SNEGSKA (reference sequence).

This clonotype was picked up one time. V is TRBV7-3 and J is TRBJ2-7; TRBD2 matches 9 bases. This CDR3 spans 15 amino acids. Germline V gene sequence: CDR1 SGHTA, CDR2 FQGTGA. The trim removed 5 bases at V and 4 bases at J, leaving 9 bases unmatched. Here the CDR3 DNA reads TGTGCCAGCAGCGTCGGCTATAGCGGGAGTTACGAGCAGTACTTC. As protein: CASSVGYSGSYEQYF.

The chain carries TRBV7-9 and TRBJ1-2; D is perhaps TRBD1 (6 bases). V lost 4 bases to trimming and J lost 6 bases, with 21 bases between them. This CDR3 has 16 amino acids. CDR1 SEHNR and CDR2 FQNEAQ come from the germline V gene (reference sequence). The DNA of the CDR3 is TGTGCCAGCAGCTCCTTAAACCAACAGGGAGGGCATGGCTACACCTTC. Protein: CASSSLNQQGGHGYTF.

Here the CDR3 reads CATSDLAGVTDTQYF. As DNA, the CDR3 is TGTGCCACCAGTGATTTGGCGGGGGTCACAGATACGCAGTATTTT. V usage is TRBV24-1 and J usage is TRBJ2-3; 7 bases map to TRBD2. The V gene end was trimmed by 0 bases and the J gene end by 2 bases; junction bases not matched to a gene: 1. CDR1 KGHDR and CDR2 SFDVKD come from the germline V gene. This CDR3 is 15 amino acids long.

The chain joins TRBV20-1 to TRBJ2-1; 12 nucleotides match TRBD2. Trimming removed 6 bases from V and 8 bases from J; junction bases left unmatched: 5. The CDR3 runs to 13 residues. Germline CDR1 and CDR2: DFQATT and SNEGSKA (reference sequence). CDR3: CSASLAGGDEQFF. The CDR3 DNA follows: TGCAGTGCCTCACTAGCGGGAGGAGATGAGCAGTTCTTC.

This chain joins TRBV20-1 and TRBJ1-2, with D possibly being TRBD1 (5 bases). This CDR3 contains 14 residues. The ends were cut back, 2 bases at V and 8 bases at J, with 18 bases in the middle. Germline assignment: CDR1 DFQATT and CDR2 SNEGSKA (reference sequence). CDR3 in amino acids: CSARFRDGNGGYTF. CDR3 in DNA: TGCAGTGCTAGATTCCGGGACGGCAATGGCGGCTACACCTTC.

The rearrangement joins TRBV19 to TRBJ2-1; the D gene could be TRBD1 or TRBD2 (5 bases each). The germline V gene encodes CDR1 LNHDA and CDR2 SQIVND (reference sequence). Trimming stripped 0 bases from V and 4 bases from J, with 10 bases between. The CDR3 spans 15 residues. The CDR3 nucleotides read TGTGCCAGTAGTATAGACCGGGACCTGTACAATGAGCAGTTCTTC. This encodes CASSIDRDLYNEQFF.

V usage is TRBV7-8 and J usage is TRBJ2-7; tentatively, D is TRBD1 (5 bases). Trimming removed 5 bases at V and 9 bases at J, with 14 bases between. The CDR3 sequence is 12 residues long. Germline CDR1 is SGHVS and CDR2 is FQNEAQ. Here the CDR3 DNA reads TGTGCCAGCAGCCTTGACAGTATAGTGCAGTACTTC. This encodes CASSLDSIVQYF.

As for this clonotype: One end of the junction does not line up with germline, which may come from a read error. The chain carries TRBV4-1 and TRBJ2-1; a weak D match, TRBD2 (7 bases). This CDR3 has 15 residues. Per the germline V gene, CDR1 is MGHRA and CDR2 is YSYEKL. CDR3 sequence: CASSQFGGPDNEQFF. CDR3 DNA sequence: TGTGCCAGCAGCCAGTTCGGGGGGCCGGACAATGAGCAGTTCTTC.